A selection of T cell receptor beta chains follows, all from one sample in a study of blood T cell repertoires in COVID-19. Some clones are missing from TCRdb's copy, which holds only in-frame ones; the method was immunoSEQ multiplex PCR. The sample shows roughly 250,000 clones, around 89% of them seen only once. Material for sequencing was peripheral blood. Receptors were obtained from a man aged 25-45 years with acute or convalescent COVID-19. Both conserved end residues are part of each CDR3. The order of the fields is J gene, V gene, clone size, D gene, CDR3 protein, CDR3 DNA. The D gene is left open where the match is weak. Only some rows state a clone size, as once, few, many or a class for expanded clones.

J: TRBJ2-7; V: TRBV10-1; size: .; D: TRBD2; CDR3: CASSESAAGGPPYEQYF; DNA: TGCGCCAGCAGTGAGTCGGCGGCGGGAGGACCCCCCTACGAGCAGTACTTC
J: TRBJ1-5; V: TRBV5-1; size: few; D: .; CDR3: CASSPGQILFNQPQHF; DNA: TGCGCCAGCAGTCCAGGACAGATTCTCTTCAATCAGCCCCAGCATTTT
J: TRBJ1-2; V: TRBV5-4; size: .; D: .; CDR3: CASSKITGANYGYTF; DNA: TGTGCCAGCAGCAAGATTACAGGCGCTAACTATGGCTACACCTTC
J: TRBJ1-2; V: TRBV2; size: .; D: .; CDR3: CASSEILGSPDYGYTF; DNA: TGTGCCAGCAGTGAAATTTTGGGCAGCCCAGACTATGGCTACACCTTC
J: TRBJ2-2; V: TRBV5-1; size: .; D: .; CDR3: CASSPIQVNTGELFF; DNA: TGCGCCAGCAGCCCAATCCAGGTCAACACCGGGGAGCTGTTTTTT
J: TRBJ2-1; V: TRBV27; size: .; D: .; CDR3: CASSFAQGGSSDEQFF; DNA: TGTGCCAGCAGTTTCGCTCAGGGGGGAAGTTCGGATGAGCAGTTCTTC
J: TRBJ2-1; V: TRBV27; size: .; D: .; CDR3: CASSPPGSYNEQFF; DNA: TGTGCCAGCAGTCCGCCCGGGAGCTACAATGAGCAGTTCTTC
J: TRBJ1-5; V: TRBV2; size: .; D: TRBD1; CDR3: CASSAGQVGHQPQHF; DNA: TGTGCCAGCAGTGCCGGACAGGTCGGACATCAGCCCCAGCATTTT
J: TRBJ1-6; V: TRBV27; size: .; D: .; CDR3: CASSPLGERGNSPLHF; DNA: TGTGCCAGCAGTCCCCTTGGGGAAAGGGGTAATTCACCCCTCCACTTT
J: TRBJ1-2; V: TRBV30; size: .; D: .; CDR3: CAWYSPASRLGQYGYTF; DNA: TGTGCCTGGTACTCGCCAGCCAGCAGGTTGGGGCAATATGGCTACACCTTC
J: TRBJ1-2; V: TRBV5-1; size: .; D: TRBD1; CDR3: CASSSQGDSYGYTF; DNA: TGCGCCAGCAGCTCACAGGGGGATAGCTATGGCTACACCTTC
J: TRBJ1-1; V: TRBV2; size: once; D: .; CDR3: CASSGDSHEAFF; DNA: TGTGCCAGCAGTGGAGACAGCCATGAAGCTTTCTTT
J: TRBJ2-5; V: TRBV18; size: .; D: .; CDR3: CASTTGYQETQYF; DNA: TGTGCCAGCACCACGGGGTACCAAGAGACCCAGTACTTC
J: TRBJ1-5; V: TRBV6-5; size: .; D: .; CDR3: CASTPNPGQPQHF; DNA: TGTGCCAGCACCCCTAACCCGGGGCAGCCCCAGCATTTT
J: TRBJ2-3; V: TRBV6-2/TRBV6-3; size: .; D: .; CDR3: CASSLTVLSTDTQYF; DNA: TGTGCCAGCAGCCTCACAGTGTTAAGCACAGATACGCAGTATTTT
J: TRBJ1-1; V: TRBV2; size: .; D: TRBD1; CDR3: CASSTKFGTGGFYDEAFF; DNA: TGTGCCAGCAGTACAAAGTTCGGGACAGGGGGCTTCTACGATGAAGCTTTCTTT
J: TRBJ1-4; V: TRBV19; size: .; D: TRBD1; CDR3: CASTATGVNEKLFF; DNA: TGTGCCAGTACCGCGACAGGGGTTAATGAAAAACTGTTTTTT
J: TRBJ1-2; V: TRBV27; size: few; D: .; CDR3: CASSFYAMNYGYTF; DNA: TGTGCCAGCAGTTTTTACGCTATGAACTATGGCTACACCTTC